Listed here are 20 T cell receptor beta chains from one sample, sequenced in a study of T-cell memory formation after mild COVID-19. Each CDR3 protein is one row after TCRdb ran MiXCR on the 5' RACE reads. The sample includes around 310,000 distinct CDR3 sequences, approximately 22% of them seen just once. The sample taken for sequencing was PBMCs or a T cell subset sorted from them (not recorded which). These receptors all come from a man aged 18-30 years who had mild COVID-19 (a few samples of this study predate the infection). Cell type and time point are not known.

The V call is TRBV12-3 or TRBV12-4, the J call TRBJ1-3, with D tentatively TRBD1 (6 bases). CDR3 length: 16 amino acids. Trimming cost V 6 bases and J 9 bases, with 24 bases left between them. The CDR3 spells CASSPPGHGSWLTIYF. The CDR3 nucleotides read TGTGCCAGCAGCCCACCGGGACACGGTTCTTGGCTCACCATATATTTT.

J is TRBJ1-3 and V is TRBV29-1; maybe TRBD1 (6 bases). The germline V gene encodes CDR1 SQVTM and CDR2 ANQGSEA. Trimming removed 8 bases from V and 4 bases from J, with 15 bases in between. This CDR3 comprises 13 residues. CDR3 nucleotide sequence: TGCAGCCCCACGGAGCAGGGGGGAAACACCATATATTTT. This gives the protein CSPTEQGGNTIYF.

A few counts support this clonotype. The chain links TRBV7-2 to TRBJ2-7; no firm D call. The CDR3 consists of 14 residues. Germline V lookup: CDR1 SGHTA, CDR2 FQGNSA. Trimming left V 5 bases short and J 0 bases short, with 11 bases between. CDR3 region: CASSPFRISYEQYF. CDR3 DNA sequence: TGTGCCAGCAGCCCATTCCGGATCTCCTACGAGCAGTACTTC.

This clonotype occurred a few times. The genes are TRBV5-1 and TRBJ2-6; a possible D gene is TRBD1 (6 bases). Germline-derived CDR1 and CDR2 are SGHRS and YFSETQ. The V gene lost 4 bases and the J gene lost 10 bases, with 21 bases spanning the gap. The CDR3 spans 16 residues. CDR3 sequence reads: CASSLFGQNEANVLTF. The CDR3 DNA reads TGCGCCAGCAGCCTGTTCGGACAGAACGAAGCAAACGTCCTGACTTTC.

This clonotype was counted ten times or more. The chain is built from TRBV20-1 and TRBJ2-5; 8 nucleotides line up with TRBD2. The CDR3 extends over 14 amino acids. Germline CDR1 and CDR2: DFQATT and SNEGSKA (reference sequence). V shed 5 bases, J shed 2 bases, and the junction held 7 bases outside the gene matches. This chain's CDR3 is CSAPRGARQETQYF. As DNA, the CDR3 is TGCAGTGCTCCGCGGGGGGCCAGGCAAGAGACCCAGTACTTC.

J is TRBJ1-1 and V is TRBV7-6; D is uncertain. From germline, CDR1 is SGHVS and CDR2 FNYEAQ. The CDR3 totals 15 residues. Trimming left V 4 bases short and J 1 base short, with 13 bases between. Here the CDR3 DNA reads TGTGCCAGCAGCTCCGGTGCGTTTACGAACACTGAAGCTTTCTTT. Encoded protein: CASSSGAFTNTEAFF.

This clonotype is a singleton in its sample. This chain links TRBV6-5 with TRBJ2-4; D is unresolved. This CDR3 contains 13 residues. In germline, CDR1 is MNHEY, CDR2 SVGAGI. Trimming left V 4 bases short and J 0 bases short, with 4 bases between. CDR3 region: CASSWAAKNIQYF. CDR3 sequence (DNA): TGTGCCAGCAGTTGGGCAGCCAAAAACATTCAGTACTTC.

This clonotype occurred a few times. The chain recombines TRBV7-2 with TRBJ1-5; 9 bases are a match to TRBD1. Germline-derived CDR1 and CDR2 are SGHTA and FQGNSA. This CDR3 is 15 amino acids long. V shed 4 bases and J 7 bases; nucleotides not matched to a gene: 8. The CDR3 region is CASSSGGTGRQPQHF. Written as DNA, the CDR3 is TGTGCCAGCAGCTCCGGGGGGACAGGGAGACAGCCCCAGCATTTT. Variable domain in full (rest from reference TRBV7-2 and TRBJ1-5): GAGVSQSPSNKVTEKGKDVELRCDPISGHTALYWYRQSLGQGLEFLIYFQGNSAPDKSGLPSDRFSAERTGGSVSTLTIQRTQQEDSAVYLCASSSGGTGRQPQHFGDGTRLSIL.

Concerning this clonotype: One base away lies a much larger clone, so this may be a sequencing read error. V usage is TRBV4-2 and J usage is TRBJ2-1; 7 bases fit TRBD2. The CDR3 spans 16 residues. CDR1 and CDR2 (germline): LGHNA, YNFKEQ. The trim removed 0 bases at V and 9 bases at J, leaving 11 bases unmatched. CDR3 bases: TGTGCCAGCAGCCAAGATATCGGGGGGTGGCAACTTGAGCAGTTCTTC. Translation: CASSQDIGGWQLEQFF.

This clonotype was found a few times. The chain carries TRBV6-5 and TRBJ2-2, with unresolved D. This CDR3 is 15 amino acids long. V dropped 6 bases and J dropped 5 bases, with 16 bases sitting between them. The germline V gene has CDR1 MNHEY and CDR2 SVGAGI. In nucleotides, the CDR3 is TGTGCCAGCAGCCGAGAAGCGACGAGAACCGGGGAGCTGTTTTTT. Translated, it gives CASSREATRTGELFF.

This clonotype was seen a handful of times. V gene TRBV7-3 combines with J gene TRBJ2-1; TRBD1 might be the D (5 bases). The CDR3 totals 15 residues. Germline CDR1 reads SGHTA; CDR2 reads FQGTGA. The V and J ends lost 5 bases and 1 base respectively, with 12 bases between them. The CDR3 loop is CASSPAGLSYNEQFF. The CDR3 nucleotides read TGTGCCAGCAGCCCTGCAGGGTTGTCCTACAATGAGCAGTTCTTC.

The chain uses TRBV6-1 and TRBJ2-7; possibly TRBD1 for D (6 bases). Trimming stripped 8 bases from V and 2 bases from J, with 16 bases between. This CDR3 region has 14 residues. From germline, CDR1 is MNHNS and CDR2 SASEGT. The DNA of the CDR3 is TGTGCCAGCCGCCGACAGGCAGGGACCTACGAGCAGTACGTC. It is translated as CASRRQAGTYEQYV.

In its sample, this clonotype was seen a few times. The chain combines TRBV11-2 with TRBJ2-5; D tentatively reads TRBD1 or TRBD2 (5 bases each). The CDR3 loop spans 11 amino acids. The V end was cut by 8 bases, the J end by 1 base, with 5 bases between. The germline gives CDR1 SGHAT, CDR2 FQNNGV. This CDR3 reads CASGTQETQYF. CDR3 in DNA: TGTGCCAGCGGGACCCAAGAGACCCAGTACTTC.

The CDR3 reads CASSPQRGGQGSYNEQFF. CDR3 sequence (DNA): TGTGCCAGCAGCCCTCAGCGGGGGGGCCAAGGGTCCTACAATGAGCAGTTCTTC. The chain uses TRBV7-6 and TRBJ2-1; 10 bases line up with TRBD2. Germline-derived CDR1 and CDR2 are SGHVS and FNYEAQ. J lost 1 base, V lost 5 bases, and 11 bases had no gene match. This CDR3 is built from 18 residues. The complete variable domain, with remaining parts taken from reference TRBV7-6 and TRBJ2-1, reads GAGVSQSPRYKVTKRGQDVALRCDPISGHVSLYWYRQALGQGPEFLTYFNYEAQQDKSGLPNDRFSAERPEGSISTLTIQRTEQRDSAMYRCASSPQRGGQGSYNEQFFGPGTRLTVL.

The gene calls are TRBV6-5 and TRBJ1-1; D gene ambiguous. CDR1 is MNHEY, CDR2 SVGAGI, per germline. The CDR3 extends over 13 amino acids. Trimming pared 8 bases from V and 0 bases from J, leaving 10 bases between. The CDR3 reads CASLSFMNTEAFF. The CDR3, as DNA: TGTGCCAGCTTGAGCTTTATGAACACTGAAGCTTTCTTT.

In nucleotides, the CDR3 is TGTGCCAGCAGCCAGCTGGGGGGCCGGTTGGAGCAGTTCTTC. It yields the protein CASSQLGGRLEQFF. J is TRBJ2-1 and V is TRBV7-9; D may correspond to TRBD1 or TRBD2 (6 bases each). Trimming left V 5 bases short and J 10 bases short, with 18 bases between. The length of the CDR3 is 14 residues. CDR1 and CDR2 from the germline V gene are SEHNR and FQNEAQ (reference sequence). Complete variable domain (other parts from reference TRBV7-9 and TRBJ2-1): DTGVSQNPRHKITKRGQNVTFRCDPISEHNRLYWYRQTLGQGPEFLTYFQNEAQLEKSRLLSDRFSAERPKGSFSTLEIQRTEQGDSAMYLCASSQLGGRLEQFFGPGTRLTVL.

V and J are TRBV12-3 or TRBV12-4 and TRBJ2-7, with 9 bases fitting TRBD1. Trimming at V came to 3 bases and at J to 4 bases, leaving 4 bases not matched to a gene. This CDR3 comprises 14 residues. The CDR3 protein is CASSFGTGIYEQYF. The CDR3 region has the DNA TGTGCCAGCAGTTTTGGGACAGGGATATACGAGCAGTACTTC.

This clonotype occurred a few times. The chain joins TRBV6-2 or TRBV6-3 to TRBJ2-2; the D gene is possibly TRBD1 (6 bases). The CDR3 loop spans 14 amino acids. Per the germline V gene, CDR1 is MNHEY and CDR2 is SVGEGT. V lost 6 bases, J lost 0 bases, and 8 bases lay in between. CDR3 sequence reads: CASRRQANTGELFF. In nucleotides, the CDR3 is TGTGCCAGCAGGAGACAGGCGAACACCGGGGAGCTGTTTTTT.

The V call is TRBV18, the J call TRBJ2-7; TRBD1 matches at 7 bases. With 1 base clipped from V and 3 bases from J, the junction kept 6 bases outside the gene matches. The CDR3 covers 15 residues. CDR1 is KGHSH and CDR2 is LQKENI in the germline V gene. The CDR3 loop reads CASSPLSRTGYEQYV. For the CDR3, the DNA is TGTGCCAGCTCACCACTGAGCCGGACAGGCTACGAGCAGTACGTC.

CDR3 protein: CASRPLSGGHTEAFF. DNA for the CDR3: TGTGCCAGCAGACCGCTCAGTGGAGGACACACTGAAGCTTTCTTT. The gene calls are TRBV3-1 and TRBJ1-1; D is unclear. Germline values: CDR1 LGHDT, CDR2 YNNKEL (reference sequence). The germline V and J ends were trimmed by 6 bases and 3 bases, with 17 bases remaining between them. CDR3 length: 15 amino acids.